What follows are 17 T cell receptor beta chains derived from one specimen sequenced in a study of cytomegalovirus exposure and HLA in healthy donors. Amplification used 60 Vbeta primers and 13 Jbeta primers. Libraries were prepared by immunoSEQ multiplex PCR; TCRdb keeps only in-frame clonotypes and omits some of them. The repertoire consists of about 180,000 clones, with around four fifths occurring once and the leading ten covering approximately 1.3%. What was sequenced was PBMCs. Source of these receptors: a man aged 25-45 years in good health and CMV-seronegative.

The V and J genes are TRBV7-2 and TRBJ2-3; 10 positions match TRBD1. V lost 2 bases, J lost 5 bases, and 4 bases stayed unmatched. Germline V gives CDR1 SGHTA, CDR2 FQGNSA. CDR3 length: 15 amino acids. The CDR3 spells CASSLMGQGKDTQYF. The CDR3, as DNA: TGTGCCAGCAGCTTAATGGGACAGGGGAAAGATACGCAGTATTTT.

CDR3 amino acids: CASSSRPPSGTSTDTQYF. Written as DNA, the CDR3 is TGTGCCAGCAGCTCACGGCCTCCTAGCGGTACTAGCACAGATACGCAGTATTTT. The chain uses TRBV7-2 and TRBJ2-3; the match to TRBD2 covers 7 bases. Germline V gives CDR1 SGHTA, CDR2 FQGNSA. The CDR3 is 18 amino acids. Trimming removed 4 bases from V and 0 bases from J; junction bases left unmatched: 13.

This clone appeared a few times. This rearrangement joins TRBV12-2 to TRBJ1-5; the listed D gene, TRBD1, was not tested against the DNA. TRBV12-2 is described as a pseudogene. The CDR3 extends over 15 amino acids. CDR3: CASPDSQGARQPQHF. CDR3 bases: TGTGCAAGTCCCGATTCACAGGGGGCGCGTCAGCCCCAGCATTTT.

This rearrangement joins TRBV7-9 to TRBJ2-3, with TRBD2 identical over 13 bases. The length of the CDR3 is 16 residues. Germline CDR1 is SEHNR and CDR2 is FQNEAQ (reference sequence). With 5 bases clipped from V and 4 bases from J, the junction kept 6 bases outside the gene matches. CDR3 in amino acids: CASSVRTSGRPDTQYF. In DNA, the CDR3 is TGTGCCAGCAGCGTCAGGACTAGCGGGAGACCAGATACGCAGTATTTT. Complete variable domain (other parts from reference TRBV7-9 and TRBJ2-3): DTGVSQNPRHKITKRGQNVTFRCDPISEHNRLYWYRQTLGQGPEFLTYFQNEAQLEKSRLLSDRFSAERPKGSFSTLEIQRTEQGDSAMYLCASSVRTSGRPDTQYFGPGTRLTVL.

The V and J genes are TRBV6-5 and TRBJ1-2, with 9 nucleotides matching TRBD1. This CDR3 is 15 amino acids long. Per germline, CDR1 MNHEY and CDR2 SVGAGI. Unmatched junction bases numbered 9, after V lost 4 bases and J lost 6 bases. The chain's CDR3 is CASSWGPGTGNGYTF. CDR3 DNA sequence: TGTGCCAGCAGTTGGGGACCCGGGACAGGGAATGGCTACACCTTC.

The chain combines TRBV7-8 with TRBJ1-6; 11 positions match TRBD1. This CDR3 is 15 amino acids long. Germline values: CDR1 SGHVS, CDR2 FQNEAQ. The trim removed 7 bases at V and 6 bases at J, leaving 5 bases unmatched. CDR3 in amino acids: CASTAGTGGNSPLHF. The DNA of the CDR3 is TGTGCCAGCACTGCCGGGACAGGGGGTAATTCACCCCTCCACTTT.

This clone was seen a handful of times. CDR3: CASLRDRVGNTEAFF. DNA for the CDR3: TGTGCCAGCCTACGGGACAGGGTGGGGAACACTGAAGCTTTCTTT. This sequence joins TRBV18 and TRBJ1-1; 9 bases are shared with TRBD1. J gave up 1 base and V 8 bases, and 8 bases lay outside the gene matches. Germline V CDR1 and CDR2: KGHSH, LQKENI. This CDR3 contains 15 residues.

The chain links TRBV28 to TRBJ1-5; tentatively, D is TRBD1 (6 bases). This CDR3 region has 13 residues. CDR1 MDHEN and CDR2 SYDVKM come from the germline V gene. V shed 8 bases and J shed 7 bases, with 15 bases lying between them. CDR3 nucleotides: TGTGCCAGCTATTCAGGGGCAGGGCAGCCCCAGCATTTT. This codes for CASYSGAGQPQHF.

This chain links TRBV7-2 with TRBJ1-5; D gene unclear. V dropped 1 base and J dropped 0 bases, with 4 bases sitting between them. CDR1 SGHTA and CDR2 FQGNSA come from the germline V gene. The length of the CDR3 is 14 residues. The DNA for the CDR3 is TGTGCCAGCAGCTTAGGCTATAGCAATCAGCCCCAGCATTTT. Encoded protein: CASSLGYSNQPQHF.

This rearrangement joins TRBV18 to TRBJ2-7; TRBD1 matches at 10 bases. The CDR3 extends over 14 amino acids. J was trimmed by 2 bases and V by 4 bases; bases with no gene match: 2. Germline CDR1 and CDR2: KGHSH and LQKENI. CDR3 bases: TGTGCCAGCTCACGGGACAGGGGCCCCTACGAGCAGTACTTC. Amino acid sequence: CASSRDRGPYEQYF. The full variable domain, rest sourced from reference TRBV18 and TRBJ2-7, is NAGVMQNPRHLVRRRGQEARLRCSPMKGHSHVYWYRQLPEEGLKFMVYLQKENIIDESGMPKERFSAEFPKEGPSILRIQQVVRGDSAAYFCASSRDRGPYEQYFGPGTRLTVT.

The gene calls are TRBV19 and TRBJ2-7, with 9 bases lining up with TRBD1. V trimming: 4 bases; J trimming: 2 bases; junction bases outside the gene matches: 6. This CDR3 has 15 residues. Germline CDR1 LNHDA, CDR2 SQIVND (reference sequence). Here the CDR3 reads CASSSRDRDPYEQYF. DNA for the CDR3: TGTGCCAGTAGTAGCCGGGACAGGGACCCCTACGAGCAGTACTTC.

The chain recombines TRBV7-8 with TRBJ2-1; 8 positions agree with TRBD2. J was trimmed by 6 bases and V by 3 bases; bases with no gene match: 1. Germline lookup yields CDR1 SGHVS and CDR2 FQNEAQ. This CDR3 contains 13 residues. For the CDR3, the DNA is TGTGCCAGCAGCTTCGGGACTAGCAATGAGCAGTTCTTC. Translating gives CASSFGTSNEQFF.

The chain combines TRBV6-5 with TRBJ1-2; D is perhaps TRBD1 (6 bases). V was pared by 2 bases and J by 1 base, with 14 bases between. Germline-derived CDR1 and CDR2 are MNHEY and SVGAGI. The CDR3 is 16 residues long. CDR3 nucleotides: TGTGCCAGCAGTTACCGAGGGGGGGTTAATAACTATGGCTACACCTTC. Protein sequence: CASSYRGGVNNYGYTF.

This sequence joins TRBV6-8 and TRBJ2-7; weak D call: TRBD1 (6 bases). The germline V gene encodes CDR1 MNHGY and CDR2 SAAAGT. V lost 4 bases and J lost 4, with 20 bases in between. The CDR3 is 16 residues long. As DNA, the CDR3 is TGTGCCAGCAGTTTTCTTGAGGGACAAACGATATACGAGCAGTACTTC. Its translation is CASSFLEGQTIYEQYF.

The J gene is TRBJ1-1, the V gene TRBV19; 7 bases map to TRBD1. This CDR3 has 14 residues. From germline, CDR1 is LNHDA and CDR2 SQIVND (reference sequence). V lost 7 bases and J lost 0; bases outside the gene matches: 5. The CDR3, as DNA: TGTGCCAGTACGGGACAGAGAATGAACACTGAAGCTTTCTTT. This encodes CASTGQRMNTEAFF.

This chain connects TRBV9 to TRBJ1-1; D remains unclear. Germline lookup yields CDR1 SGDLS and CDR2 YYNGEE. V shed 3 bases and J shed 1 base, with 10 bases lying between them. This CDR3 is 14 amino acids long. In DNA form, the CDR3 reads TGTGCCAGCAGCGCGGGGTGGGGGAACACTGAAGCTTTCTTT. It yields the protein CASSAGWGNTEAFF.

This chain uses TRBV5-4 with TRBJ2-7; TRBD1 aligns across 7 bases. This CDR3 contains 16 residues. Trimming cost V 6 bases and J 2 bases; bases outside gene matches: 14. CDR1 and CDR2 from the germline V gene are SGHNT and YYREEE (reference sequence). DNA for the CDR3: TGTGCCAGCACCCAAGGGGGCAGGGGTATCACCTACGAGCAGTACTTC. This codes for CASTQGGRGITYEQYF.